The rows below give T cell receptor beta chains drawn from one sample of a study of blood T cell repertoires in COVID-19. Clones were read by immunoSEQ multiplex PCR, and TCRdb kept only the in-frame ones, dropping some. The profile covers a few hundred thousand clones, with more than 65% appearing a single time and about 3% taken by the ten largest. The specimen sequenced was peripheral blood. The receptors were gathered from a woman between 18 and 29 years old with acute or convalescent COVID-19. The CDR3 runs from the conserved cysteine through the conserved F or W. A D gene is named only where the DNA matches it firmly. Rows may omit the clone size; those that give it use once, few, many or a size class.

length	size	V	J	D	CDR3	DNA
16	many	TRBV5-1	TRBJ2-7	TRBD2	CASSLNEAGGFYEQYF	TGCGCCAGCAGCTTGAATGAAGCGGGAGGGTTCTACGAGCAGTACTTC
16	NA	TRBV11-2	TRBJ1-3	NA	CASSLDTGSSGNTIYF	TGTGCCAGCAGCTTAGATACGGGGAGCTCTGGAAACACCATATATTTT
14	NA	TRBV11-3	TRBJ2-3	TRBD1	CASSWDRTTDTQYF	TGTGCCAGCAGCTGGGACAGGACCACAGATACGCAGTATTTT
13	NA	TRBV6-5	TRBJ2-1	TRBD2	CASRLAGSNEQFF	TGTGCCAGCAGGCTAGCGGGGTCCAATGAGCAGTTCTTC
12	few	TRBV6-5	TRBJ1-1	NA	CASSIGWTEAFF	TGTGCCAGCAGCATCGGTTGGACTGAAGCTTTCTTT
15	NA	TRBV18	TRBJ2-1	TRBD2	CASSFGLAGYNEQFF	TGTGCCAGCTCATTCGGACTAGCGGGCTACAATGAGCAGTTCTTC
13	once	TRBV3-1/TRBV3-2	TRBJ2-7	NA	CASSQEGQPGQYF	TGTGCCAGCAGCCAGGAGGGACAGCCCGGGCAGTACTTC
15	NA	TRBV7-3	TRBJ1-6	NA	CASSPGDGPNSPLHF	TGTGCCAGCAGCCCAGGGGACGGCCCAAATTCACCCCTCCACTTT
14	NA	TRBV5-4	TRBJ1-2	NA	CASSLAGVSYGYTF	TGTGCCAGCAGCTTGGCAGGGGTTAGCTATGGCTACACCTTC
13	NA	TRBV30	TRBJ2-1	NA	CAWSAQGRNEQFF	TGTGCCTGGAGCGCCCAGGGGCGTAATGAGCAGTTCTTC
16	NA	TRBV19	TRBJ1-6	NA	CASTMGSDSSNSPLHF	TGTGCCAGTACCATGGGTTCGGACAGCTCGAATTCACCCCTCCACTTT
17	NA	TRBV4-3	TRBJ2-2	NA	CASSQEFWGADTGELFF	TGCGCCAGCAGCCAAGAGTTTTGGGGCGCGGACACCGGGGAGCTGTTTTTT
14	NA	TRBV28	TRBJ2-7	TRBD1	CASSLWGQGREQYF	TGTGCCAGCAGTTTATGGGGACAGGGGCGCGAGCAGTACTTC
13	few	TRBV7-9	TRBJ2-2	NA	CASSAWRAGELFF	TGTGCCAGCAGCGCCTGGCGGGCCGGGGAGCTGTTTTTT
14	NA	TRBV9	TRBJ2-2	NA	CASSLYGRTGELFF	TGTGCCAGCAGCCTTTACGGGAGAACCGGGGAGCTGTTTTTT
17	NA	TRBV4-3	TRBJ2-3	NA	CASSQDPYSAGEDTQYF	TGCGCCAGCAGCCAAGACCCCTATTCGGCAGGTGAGGATACGCAGTATTTT
12	NA	TRBV2	TRBJ2-5	NA	CASSDRGETQYF	TGTGCCAGCAGTGACAGGGGAGAGACCCAGTACTTC
12	NA	TRBV30	TRBJ2-3	TRBD1	CAFDRVGDTQYF	TGTGCCTTTGACAGGGTAGGGGATACGCAGTATTTT
15	NA	TRBV15	TRBJ2-5	NA	CATSRETSNQETQYF	TGTGCCACCAGCAGAGAAACTAGCAACCAAGAGACCCAGTACTTC
14	NA	TRBV19	TRBJ1-3	NA	CASGDRNSGNTIYF	TGTGCCAGTGGCGACAGAAACTCTGGAAACACCATATATTTT
15	NA	TRBV25-1	TRBJ1-2	TRBD1	CASSTSGTGSGGYTF	TGTGCCAGCAGTACATCCGGGACAGGGAGTGGGGGCTACACCTTC
18	once	TRBV5-4	TRBJ1-3	TRBD1	CASSPGQGGALPGNTIYF	TGTGCCAGCAGCCCCGGACAGGGAGGCGCATTACCCGGAAACACCATATATTTT
14	few	TRBV3-1/TRBV3-2	TRBJ1-2	NA	CASSHWGANYGYTF	TGTGCCAGCAGCCACTGGGGGGCTAACTATGGCTACACCTTC
15	NA	TRBV6-2/TRBV6-3	TRBJ2-5	NA	CASSLRGAGQETQYF	TGTGCCAGCAGTTTACGGGGGGCAGGGCAAGAGACCCAGTACTTC
14	NA	TRBV25-1	TRBJ2-7	NA	CATSVDEGPYEQYF	TGTGCCACATCCGTTGACGAGGGCCCCTACGAGCAGTACTTC
14	NA	TRBV5-1	TRBJ2-7	NA	CASSTSGVLNEQYF	TGCGCCAGCAGCACCTCAGGGGTACTCAACGAGCAGTACTTC